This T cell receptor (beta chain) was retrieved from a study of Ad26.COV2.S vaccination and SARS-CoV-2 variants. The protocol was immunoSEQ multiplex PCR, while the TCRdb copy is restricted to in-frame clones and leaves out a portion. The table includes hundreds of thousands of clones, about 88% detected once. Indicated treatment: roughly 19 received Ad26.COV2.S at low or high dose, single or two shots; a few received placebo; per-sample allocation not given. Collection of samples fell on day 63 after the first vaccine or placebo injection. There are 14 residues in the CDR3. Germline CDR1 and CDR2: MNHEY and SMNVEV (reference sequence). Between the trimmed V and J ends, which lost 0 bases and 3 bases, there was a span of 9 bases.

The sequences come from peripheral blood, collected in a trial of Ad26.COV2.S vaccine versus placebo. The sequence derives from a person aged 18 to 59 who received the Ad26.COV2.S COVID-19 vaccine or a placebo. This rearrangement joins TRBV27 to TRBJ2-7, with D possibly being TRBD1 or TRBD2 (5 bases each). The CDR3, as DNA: TGTGCCAGCAGTTTATCAGGGGACGTCTACGAGCAGTACTTC. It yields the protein CASSLSGDVYEQYF.